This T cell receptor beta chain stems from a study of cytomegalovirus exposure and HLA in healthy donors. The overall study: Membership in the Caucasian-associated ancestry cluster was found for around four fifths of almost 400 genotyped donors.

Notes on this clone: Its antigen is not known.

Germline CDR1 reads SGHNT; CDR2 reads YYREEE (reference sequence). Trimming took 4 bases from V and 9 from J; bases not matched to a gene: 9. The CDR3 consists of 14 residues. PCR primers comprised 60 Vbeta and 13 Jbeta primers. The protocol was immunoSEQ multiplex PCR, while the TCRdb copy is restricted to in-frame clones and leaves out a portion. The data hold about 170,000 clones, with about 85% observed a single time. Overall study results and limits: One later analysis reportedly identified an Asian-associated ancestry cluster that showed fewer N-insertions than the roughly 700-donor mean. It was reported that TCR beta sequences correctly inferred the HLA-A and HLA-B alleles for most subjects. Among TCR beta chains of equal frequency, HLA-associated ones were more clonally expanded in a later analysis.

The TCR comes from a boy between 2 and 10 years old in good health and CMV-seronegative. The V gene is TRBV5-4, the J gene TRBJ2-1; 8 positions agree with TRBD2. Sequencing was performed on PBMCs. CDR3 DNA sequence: TGTGCCAGCAGCCCGGGGGGGCCGCCCAGTGAGCAGTTCTTC. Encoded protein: CASSPGGPPSEQFF.